This T cell receptor beta chain was recovered during a study of blood T cells in healthy people across ages. This CDR3 has 15 amino acids. CDR1 and CDR2 from the germline V gene are SNHLY and FYNNEI. The junction had 3 bases not matched to a gene; V was cut back by 4 bases and J by 5 bases. Together with a sample-barcoded 5' primer, a J-beta primer mix was included in a second PCR lasting about 7 to 11 cycles. Each CDR3 protein is one row after TCRdb ran MiXCR on the 5' RACE reads. The table has over 950,000 distinct CDR3 sequences, under 40% seen once. Each individual donor underwent a draw of roughly 10 milliliters of peripheral blood.

The chain links TRBV2 to TRBJ2-1; 12 positions agree with TRBD2. Sequenced sample: blood. This TCR derives from a man aged 18-30 years in good health. This chain's CDR3 is CASSVRTSGNNEQFF. DNA of the CDR3: TGTGCCAGCAGTGTAAGGACTAGCGGGAACAATGAGCAGTTCTTC.